These 29 T cell receptor beta chains came from one sample sequenced in a study of cytomegalovirus exposure and HLA in healthy donors. Vbeta (60) and Jbeta (13) primers were used in the PCR. The assay was immunoSEQ multiplex PCR, and TCRdb's table has in-frame clones only and misses some. The sample includes around 200,000 clones, over 60% seen only once; the top ten take approximately 1.8%. The source material was PBMCs. These receptor sequences come from a male donor in good health and CMV-seronegative.

The chain joins TRBV5-1 to TRBJ2-3; 9 nucleotides agree with TRBD1. Germline-derived CDR1 and CDR2 are SGHRS and YFSETQ. This CDR3 comprises 16 residues. J was trimmed by 2 bases and V by 4 bases; bases with no gene match: 8. CDR3 amino acids: CASSRDRGDYTDTQYF. In DNA, the CDR3 is TGCGCCAGCAGCCGTGACAGGGGGGACTACACAGATACGCAGTATTTT.

The chain carries TRBV4-2 and TRBJ2-1, with D perhaps TRBD2 (5 bases). The CDR3 is 15 residues long. Germline V gives CDR1 LGHNA, CDR2 YNFKEQ. V gave up 11 bases and J gave up 1 base, with 18 bases separating them. As DNA, the CDR3 is TGTGCCTCGACGATAGCGCAAGAGTCCTACAATGAGCAGTTCTTC. Encoded protein: CASTIAQESYNEQFF.

The chain is built from TRBV27 and TRBJ2-1; 7 positions match TRBD2. CDR1 MNHEY and CDR2 SMNVEV come from the germline V gene (reference sequence). V lost 2 bases to trimming and J lost 5 bases; unmatched junction nucleotides: 6. CDR3 length equals 15 residues. The CDR3 nucleotides are TGTGCCAGCAGTTTAGGGGGGGTCCCCCACAATGAGCAGTTCTTC. The encoded protein is CASSLGGVPHNEQFF.

V usage is TRBV30 and J usage is TRBJ2-7; TRBD2 is a possible D gene (5 bases). Germline V lookup: CDR1 GTSNPN, CDR2 SVGIG (reference sequence). CDR3 size: 14 residues. The V gene lost 0 bases and the J gene lost 0 bases, with 9 bases spanning the gap. The CDR3 bases are TGTGCCTGGAGTGTACGAGGGAGCTCCTACGAGCAGTACTTC. Its protein is CAWSVRGSSYEQYF.

The chain recombines TRBV4-2 with TRBJ1-1; weak D call: TRBD1 (5 bases). The CDR3 spans 14 residues. CDR1 and CDR2 (germline): LGHNA, YNFKEQ. Trimming shortened V by 1 base and J by 4 bases, and 10 bases separated the two germline ends. CDR3 DNA: TGTGCCAGCAGCCAAGGGGCAAGGGGCACTGAAGCTTTCTTT. It is translated as CASSQGARGTEAFF.

This clone has only a few counts. V and J are TRBV7-5 and TRBJ1-1. TRBV7-5 represents a pseudogene. This CDR3 has 16 amino acids. The CDR3 reads CVRSLDFRRRSTEAFF. The DNA of the CDR3 is TGTGTCAGAAGCTTGGACTTCCGGCGGCGGAGCACTGAAGCTTTCTTT.

The genes are TRBV11-2 and TRBJ2-7, with 8 nucleotides matching TRBD2. The trim removed 5 bases at V and 0 bases at J, leaving 12 bases unmatched. Germline V gene lookup returns CDR1 SGHAT and CDR2 FQNNGV. This CDR3 is 17 amino acids long. CDR3: CASSPFPAGGSSYEQYF. The CDR3 coding sequence is TGTGCCAGCAGCCCCTTCCCTGCGGGGGGTAGCTCCTACGAGCAGTACTTC.

The chain has TRBV4-2 and TRBJ2-7; 10 positions agree with TRBD2. The germline V gene encodes CDR1 LGHNA and CDR2 YNFKEQ. V dropped 0 bases and J dropped 0; count of bases not matched to a gene: 2. The CDR3 totals 16 residues. CDR3 region: CASSQDLAGASYEQYF. The CDR3 coding sequence is TGTGCCAGCAGCCAAGATCTAGCGGGGGCCTCCTACGAGCAGTACTTC.

J is TRBJ1-2 and V is TRBV7-8; 7 bases are shared with TRBD1. This CDR3 is built from 17 residues. V lost 3 bases and J lost 5; bases outside the gene matches: 15. The germline V gene has CDR1 SGHVS and CDR2 FQNEAQ. The CDR3 region has the DNA TGTGCCAGCAGCTTTCCAAAAACCGACAGGGTATATTATGGCTACACCTTC. Its protein is CASSFPKTDRVYYGYTF.

The chain employs TRBV5-4 and TRBJ2-5; tentative D call: TRBD2 (6 bases). Germline V CDR1 and CDR2: SGHNT, YYREEE (reference sequence). The CDR3 is 15 residues long. V was trimmed by 5 bases and J by 5 bases, leaving 19 bases between them. The CDR3 sequence is CASSQTRDRGETQYF. CDR3 DNA: TGTGCCAGCAGTCAGACCCGGGACCGGGGGGAGACCCAGTACTTC.

This clone has only a few counts. This sequence joins TRBV9 and TRBJ1-2; tentative D call: TRBD1 (6 bases). In germline, CDR1 is SGDLS, CDR2 YYNGEE. Trimming took 3 bases from V and 4 from J, leaving 13 bases between them. This CDR3 spans 14 amino acids. CDR3 sequence: CASSAPDSRYGYTF. The CDR3 DNA follows: TGTGCCAGCAGCGCCCCGGACAGCCGCTATGGCTACACCTTC.

This CDR3 is CASSPILLAGQTGELFF. Here the CDR3 DNA reads TGTGCCAGCTCACCAATCCTACTAGCGGGACAGACCGGGGAGCTGTTTTTT. The chain recombines TRBV18 with TRBJ2-2; 10 bases align to TRBD2. This CDR3 comprises 17 residues. In germline, CDR1 is KGHSH, CDR2 LQKENI. V lost 2 bases, J lost 5 bases, and 8 bases stayed unmatched.

This chain joins TRBV6-5 and TRBJ1-1; D may be TRBD1 (6 bases). CDR3 length: 14 residues. V gave up 8 bases and J gave up 1 base, with 14 bases separating them. The germline CDR1 and CDR2 sequences are MNHEY and SVGAGI. The CDR3 reads CASCCGQRNTEAFF. CDR3 coding DNA: TGTGCCAGCTGCTGTGGACAGAGGAACACTGAAGCTTTCTTT.

This clone was picked up one time. The rearrangement joins TRBV11-2 to TRBJ2-1; tentatively, D is TRBD1 (7 bases). Between the trimmed V and J ends, which lost 5 bases and 7 bases, there was a span of 15 bases. Germline CDR1 is SGHAT and CDR2 is FQNNGV. The CDR3 consists of 14 residues. The CDR3 DNA follows: TGTGCCAGCAGCCAGGAGGGGGCACGTAATGAGCAGTTCTTC. Residues: CASSQEGARNEQFF.

J is TRBJ1-4 and V is TRBV27, with 7 bases aligning to TRBD1. From germline, CDR1 is MNHEY and CDR2 SMNVEV (reference sequence). Unmatched junction bases numbered 11, after V lost 7 bases and J lost 3 bases. CDR3 size: 16 residues. The CDR3 DNA is TGTGCCAGCATGAGGGGGCGTTTAGGAGCTAATGAAAAACTGTTTTTT. Protein product: CASMRGRLGANEKLFF.

The chain recombines TRBV27 with TRBJ2-7; 9 positions match TRBD1. The CDR3 is made up of 12 amino acids. J was trimmed by 6 bases and V by 5 bases; bases with no gene match: 2. Germline V gene lookup returns CDR1 MNHEY and CDR2 SMNVEV (reference sequence). CDR3 DNA: TGTGCCAGCAGTCAGACAGGGGGCGAGCAGTACTTC. This codes for CASSQTGGEQYF.

This chain links TRBV7-7 with TRBJ1-6; D uncertain. Germline V lookup: CDR1 SSHAT, CDR2 FNYEAQ (reference sequence). V was pared by 2 bases and J by 4 bases, with 15 bases between. CDR3 length: 17 amino acids. This CDR3 reads CASSLCALYDYNSPLHF. The CDR3 DNA sequence: TGTGCCAGCAGCTTATGCGCCCTCTACGATTATAATTCACCCCTCCACTTT.

The chain couples TRBV18 to TRBJ2-3, with TRBD1 matching 9 bases. The CDR3 contains 16 residues. Germline V gene sequence: CDR1 KGHSH, CDR2 LQKENI. J gave up 0 bases and V 4 bases, and 5 bases lay outside the gene matches. The CDR3 loop reads CASSLLGQGSTDTQYF. CDR3 bases: TGTGCCAGCTCACTCCTAGGACAGGGGAGCACAGATACGCAGTATTTT.

This clone was seen a few times. The chain combines TRBV7-3 with TRBJ1-6; perhaps TRBD1 as D (5 bases). Germline assignment: CDR1 SGHTA and CDR2 FQGTGA. This CDR3 has 13 amino acids. Trimming cost V 5 bases and J 4 bases, with 6 bases left between them. This chain's CDR3 is CASSKGYNSPLHF. CDR3 bases: TGTGCCAGCAGCAAGGGGTATAATTCACCCCTCCACTTT.

The sample holds a few counts of this clone. This chain connects TRBV6-1 to TRBJ2-6; 10 bases fit TRBD1. Germline V lookup: CDR1 MNHNS, CDR2 SASEGT. J gave up 4 bases and V 10 bases, and 7 bases lay outside the gene matches. The CDR3 has 15 amino acids. The CDR3 reads CATDRGAGGANVLTF. The CDR3 DNA sequence: TGTGCCACGGACAGGGGGGCCGGCGGGGCCAACGTCCTGACTTTC.

The chain joins TRBV15 to TRBJ2-5; a weak D match, TRBD2 (5 bases). CDR3 length: 14 residues. The germline gives CDR1 LNHNV, CDR2 YYDKDF (reference sequence). V lost 1 base and J 0 bases, leaving 6 bases between the germline ends. CDR3 residues: CATSRGEYQETQYF. CDR3 DNA sequence: TGTGCCACCAGCAGAGGGGAGTACCAAGAGACCCAGTACTTC.

The V gene is TRBV5-1, the J gene TRBJ2-3; 7 bases are shared with TRBD1. CDR1 SGHRS and CDR2 YFSETQ come from the germline V gene. The CDR3 sequence is 14 residues long. The V and J ends lost 7 bases and 1 base, in that order; junction bases with no gene match: 6. The CDR3 region is CASLDRDRTDTQYF. CDR3 coding DNA: TGCGCCAGCCTAGACAGGGACCGCACAGATACGCAGTATTTT.

The rearrangement links TRBV6-5 to TRBJ2-7, with TRBD2 matching 7 bases. This CDR3 is 14 amino acids long. Germline V gene data show CDR1 as MNHEY and CDR2 as SVGAGI. V dropped 4 bases and J dropped 2; count of bases not matched to a gene: 5. In DNA form, the CDR3 reads TGTGCCAGCAGTTCCCCGGGACTAACCTACGAGCAGTACTTC. Its translation: CASSSPGLTYEQYF.

The gene calls are TRBV9 and TRBJ2-7, with 7 bases fitting TRBD1. CDR3 size: 13 residues. V shed 0 bases, J shed 5 bases, and the junction held 2 bases outside the gene matches. CDR1 and CDR2 from the germline V gene are SGDLS and YYNGEE. CDR3 sequence: CASSVGQGNEQYF. CDR3 DNA: TGTGCCAGCAGCGTAGGACAGGGCAACGAGCAGTACTTC.

This chain uses TRBV14 with TRBJ1-2, with D tentatively TRBD1 (5 bases). This CDR3 contains 13 residues. CDR1 and CDR2 (germline): SGHDN, FVKESK. The V end was cut by 0 bases, the J end by 5 bases, with 7 bases between. CDR3 protein: CASSQDQGYGYTF. The CDR3 DNA sequence: TGTGCCAGCAGCCAAGATCAGGGATATGGCTACACCTTC.

CDR3 residues: CASRVGANEKLFF. Here the CDR3 DNA reads TGCGCCAGCAGAGTCGGGGCTAATGAAAAACTGTTTTTT. The rearrangement joins TRBV5-1 to TRBJ1-4; D ambiguous. CDR3 length: 13 amino acids. With 5 bases removed from V and 3 bases from J, the gap between germline ends came to 8 bases. Looked up from germline, CDR1 is SGHRS and CDR2 is YFSETQ.

This rearrangement joins TRBV27 to TRBJ1-3; D unresolved. Trimming shortened V by 3 bases and J by 4 bases, and 10 bases separated the two germline ends. Germline V gives CDR1 MNHEY, CDR2 SMNVEV (reference sequence). The CDR3 sequence is 14 residues long. The CDR3 sequence: CASSLSRRGNTIYF. CDR3 in DNA: TGTGCCAGCAGTTTGTCACGGAGAGGAAACACCATATATTTT.

The table lists this clone with a count of one. The chain has TRBV18 and TRBJ1-5; 7 bases match TRBD1. Germline V gene lookup returns CDR1 KGHSH and CDR2 LQKENI. There are 14 residues in the CDR3. V was clipped by 4 bases and J by 1 base; unmatched bases: 1. The CDR3, as DNA: TGTGCCAGCTCACAACAGGGGAGCAATCAGCCCCAGCATTTT. Residues: CASSQQGSNQPQHF.

J is TRBJ1-1 and V is TRBV28; D uncertain. Germline loops: CDR1 MDHEN, CDR2 SYDVKM. Deletions cut 3 bases from V and 8 bases from J, with 16 bases between. There are 14 residues in the CDR3. CDR3 region: CASSFVEDWKEAFF. CDR3 DNA: TGTGCCAGCAGTTTTGTAGAGGATTGGAAGGAAGCTTTCTTT.